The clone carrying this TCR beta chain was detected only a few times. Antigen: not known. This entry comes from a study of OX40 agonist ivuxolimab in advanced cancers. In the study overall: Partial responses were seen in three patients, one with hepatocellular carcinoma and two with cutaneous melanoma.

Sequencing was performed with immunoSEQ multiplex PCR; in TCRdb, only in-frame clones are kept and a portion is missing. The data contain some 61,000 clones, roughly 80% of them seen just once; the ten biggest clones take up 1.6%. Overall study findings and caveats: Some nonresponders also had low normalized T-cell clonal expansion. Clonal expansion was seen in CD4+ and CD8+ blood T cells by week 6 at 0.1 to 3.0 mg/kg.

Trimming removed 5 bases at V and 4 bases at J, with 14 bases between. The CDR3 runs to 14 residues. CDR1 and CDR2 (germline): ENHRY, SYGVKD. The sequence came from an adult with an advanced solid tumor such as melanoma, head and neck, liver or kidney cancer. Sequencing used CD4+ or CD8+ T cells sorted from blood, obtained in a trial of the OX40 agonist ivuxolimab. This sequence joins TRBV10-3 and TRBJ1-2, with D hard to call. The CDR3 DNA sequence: TGTGCCATCAGTCCTGGAGAAGCGTCCTATGGCTACACCTTC. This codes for CAISPGEASYGYTF.